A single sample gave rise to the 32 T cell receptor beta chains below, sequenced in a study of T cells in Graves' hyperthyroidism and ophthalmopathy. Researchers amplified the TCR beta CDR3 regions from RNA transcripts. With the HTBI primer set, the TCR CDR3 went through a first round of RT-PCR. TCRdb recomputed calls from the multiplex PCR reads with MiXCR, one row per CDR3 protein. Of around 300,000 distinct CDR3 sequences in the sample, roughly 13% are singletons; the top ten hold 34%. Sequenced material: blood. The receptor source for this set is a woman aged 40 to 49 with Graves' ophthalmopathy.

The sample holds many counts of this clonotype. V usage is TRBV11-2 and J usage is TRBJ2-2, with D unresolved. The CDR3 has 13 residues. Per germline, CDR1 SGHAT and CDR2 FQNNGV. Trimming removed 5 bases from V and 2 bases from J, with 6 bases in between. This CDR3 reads CASSPRNTGELFF. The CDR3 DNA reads TGTGCCAGCAGCCCAAGAAACACCGGGGAGCTGTTTTTT.

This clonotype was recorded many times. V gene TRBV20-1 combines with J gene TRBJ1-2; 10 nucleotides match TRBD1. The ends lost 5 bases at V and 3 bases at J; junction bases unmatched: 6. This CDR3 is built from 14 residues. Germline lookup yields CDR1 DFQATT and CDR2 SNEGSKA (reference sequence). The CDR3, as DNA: TGCAGTGCTTATGACAGGGGGCGCGACTATGGCTACACCTTC. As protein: CSAYDRGRDYGYTF.

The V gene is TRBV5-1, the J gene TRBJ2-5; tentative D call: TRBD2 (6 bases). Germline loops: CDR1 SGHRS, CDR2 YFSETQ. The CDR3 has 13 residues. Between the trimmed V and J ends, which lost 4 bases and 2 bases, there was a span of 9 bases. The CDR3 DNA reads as TGCGCCAGCAGCCCGGGAGATCAAGAGACCCAGTACTTC. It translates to CASSPGDQETQYF.

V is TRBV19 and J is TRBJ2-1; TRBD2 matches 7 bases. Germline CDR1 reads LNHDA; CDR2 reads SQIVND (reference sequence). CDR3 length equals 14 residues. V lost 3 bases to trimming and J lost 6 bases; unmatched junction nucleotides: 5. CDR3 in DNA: TGTGCCAGTAGTATTTTGGGGGGGAGCAATGAGCAGTTCTTC. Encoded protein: CASSILGGSNEQFF.

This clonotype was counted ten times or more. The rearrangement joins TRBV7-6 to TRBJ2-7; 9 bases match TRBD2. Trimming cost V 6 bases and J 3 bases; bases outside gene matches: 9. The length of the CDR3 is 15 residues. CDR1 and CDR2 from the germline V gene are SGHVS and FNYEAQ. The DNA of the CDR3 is TGTGCCAGCAGTTATCTAGCGGGACAGCTCTACGAGCAGTACTTC. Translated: CASSYLAGQLYEQYF.

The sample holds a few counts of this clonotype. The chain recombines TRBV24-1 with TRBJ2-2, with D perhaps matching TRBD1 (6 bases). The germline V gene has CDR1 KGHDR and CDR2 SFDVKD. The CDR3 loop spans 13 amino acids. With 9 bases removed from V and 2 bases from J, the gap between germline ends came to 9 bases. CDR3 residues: CATRDINTGELFF. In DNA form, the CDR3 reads TGTGCCACCCGGGACATCAACACCGGGGAGCTGTTTTTT.

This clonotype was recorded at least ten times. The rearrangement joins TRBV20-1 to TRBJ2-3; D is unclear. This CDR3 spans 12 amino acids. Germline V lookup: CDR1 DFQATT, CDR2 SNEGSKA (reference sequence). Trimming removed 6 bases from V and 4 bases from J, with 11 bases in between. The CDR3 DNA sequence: TGCAGTGCCCGTGAGACTCCAGATACGCAGTATTTT. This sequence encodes CSARETPDTQYF.

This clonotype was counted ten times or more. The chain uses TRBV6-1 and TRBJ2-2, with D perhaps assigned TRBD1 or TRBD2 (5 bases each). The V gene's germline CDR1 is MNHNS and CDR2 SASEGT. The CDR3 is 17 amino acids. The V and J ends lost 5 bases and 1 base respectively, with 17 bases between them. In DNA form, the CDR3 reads TGTGCCAGCAGTCGACGTGGGACCTCGCTGAACACCGGGGAGCTGTTTTTT. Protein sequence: CASSRRGTSLNTGELFF.

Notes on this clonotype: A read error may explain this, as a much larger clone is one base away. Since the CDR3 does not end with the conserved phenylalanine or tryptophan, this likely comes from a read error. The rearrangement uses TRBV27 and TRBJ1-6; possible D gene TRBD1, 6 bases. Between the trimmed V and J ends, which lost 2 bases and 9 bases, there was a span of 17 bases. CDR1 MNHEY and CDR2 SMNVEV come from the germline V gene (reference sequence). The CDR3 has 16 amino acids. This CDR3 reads CASSLQGLRWSSPLHS. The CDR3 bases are TGTGCCAGCAGTTTACAGGGGTTACGGTGGAGTTCACCCCTCCACTCT.

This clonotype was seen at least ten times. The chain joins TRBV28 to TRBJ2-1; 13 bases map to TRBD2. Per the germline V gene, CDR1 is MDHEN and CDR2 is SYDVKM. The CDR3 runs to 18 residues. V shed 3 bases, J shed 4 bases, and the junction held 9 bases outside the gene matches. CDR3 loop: CASSFMGGGLAGYNEQFF. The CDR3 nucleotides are TGTGCCAGCAGTTTTATGGGCGGGGGACTAGCGGGATACAATGAGCAGTTCTTC. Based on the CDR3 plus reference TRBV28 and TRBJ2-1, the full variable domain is DVKVTQSSRYLVKRTGEKVFLECVQDMDHENMFWYRQDPGLGLRLIYFSYDVKMKEKGDIPEGYSVSREKKERFSLILESASTNQTSMYLCASSFMGGGLAGYNEQFFGPGTRLTVL.

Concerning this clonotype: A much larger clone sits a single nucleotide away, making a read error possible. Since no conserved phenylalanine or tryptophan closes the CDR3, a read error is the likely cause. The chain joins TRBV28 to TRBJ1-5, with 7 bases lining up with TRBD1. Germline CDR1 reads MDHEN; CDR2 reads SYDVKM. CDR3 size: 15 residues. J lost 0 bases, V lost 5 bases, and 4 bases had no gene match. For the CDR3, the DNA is TGTGCCAGCAGTCCCGGGACAGTTAGCAATCAGCCCCAGCATCTT. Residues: CASSPGTVSNQPQHL.

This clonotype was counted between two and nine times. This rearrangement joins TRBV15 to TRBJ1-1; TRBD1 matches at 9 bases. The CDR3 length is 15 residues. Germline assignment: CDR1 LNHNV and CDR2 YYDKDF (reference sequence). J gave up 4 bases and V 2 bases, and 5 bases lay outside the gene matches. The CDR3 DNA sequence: TGTGCCACCAGCAGACATAAGACAGGGGGCACTGAAGCTTTCTTT. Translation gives CATSRHKTGGTEAFF. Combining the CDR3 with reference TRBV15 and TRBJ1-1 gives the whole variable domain DAMVIQNPRYQVTQFGKPVTLSCSQTLNHNVMYWYQQKSSQAPKLLFHYYDKDFNNEADTPDNFQSRRPNTSFCFLDIRSPGLGDTAMYLCATSRHKTGGTEAFFGQGTRLTVV.

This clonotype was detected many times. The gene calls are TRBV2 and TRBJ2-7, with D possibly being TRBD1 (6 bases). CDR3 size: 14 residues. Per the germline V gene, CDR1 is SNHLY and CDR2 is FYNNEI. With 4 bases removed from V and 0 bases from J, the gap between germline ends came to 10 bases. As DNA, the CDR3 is TGTGCCAGCAGTGGGGGGCCTAACTCCTACGAGCAGTACTTC. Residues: CASSGGPNSYEQYF.

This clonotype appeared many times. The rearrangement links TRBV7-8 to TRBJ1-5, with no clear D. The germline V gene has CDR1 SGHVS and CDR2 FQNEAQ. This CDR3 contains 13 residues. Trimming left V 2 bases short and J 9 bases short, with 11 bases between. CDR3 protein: CASSLTSDRPQHF. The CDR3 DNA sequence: TGTGCCAGCAGCTTAACATCGGATAGGCCCCAGCATTTT.

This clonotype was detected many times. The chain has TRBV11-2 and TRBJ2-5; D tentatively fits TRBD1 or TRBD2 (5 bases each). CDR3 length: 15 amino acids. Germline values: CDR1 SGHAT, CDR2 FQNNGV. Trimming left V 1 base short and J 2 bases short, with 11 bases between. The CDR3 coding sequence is TGTGCCAGCAGCTTAGTCGGGGCCATACAAGAGACCCAGTACTTC. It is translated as CASSLVGAIQETQYF.

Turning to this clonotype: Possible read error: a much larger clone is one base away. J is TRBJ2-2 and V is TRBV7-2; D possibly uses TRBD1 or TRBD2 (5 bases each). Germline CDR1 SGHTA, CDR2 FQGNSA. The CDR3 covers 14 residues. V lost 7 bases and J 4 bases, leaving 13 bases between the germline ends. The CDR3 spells CASTARGVTGELFF. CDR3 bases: TGTGCCAGCACCGCACGAGGGGTCACCGGGGAGCTGTTTTTT.

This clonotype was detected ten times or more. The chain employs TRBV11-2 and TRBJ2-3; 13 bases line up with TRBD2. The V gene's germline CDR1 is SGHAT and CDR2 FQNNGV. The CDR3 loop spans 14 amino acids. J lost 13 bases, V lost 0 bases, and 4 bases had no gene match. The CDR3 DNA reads TGTGCCAGCAGCTTAGAACTAGCGGGGGGGTATAAGTATTTT. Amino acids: CASSLELAGGYKYF. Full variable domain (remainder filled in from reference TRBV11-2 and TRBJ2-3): EAGVAQSPRYKIIEKRQSVAFWCNPISGHATLYWYQQILGQGPKLLIQFQNNGVVDDSQLPKDRFSAERLKGVDSTLKIQPAKLEDSAVYLCASSLELAGGYKYFGPGTRLTVL.

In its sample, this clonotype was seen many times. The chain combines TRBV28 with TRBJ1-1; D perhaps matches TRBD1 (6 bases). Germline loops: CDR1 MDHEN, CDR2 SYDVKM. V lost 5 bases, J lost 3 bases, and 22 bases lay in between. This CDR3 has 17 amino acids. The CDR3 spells CASSLTAQGSRYTEAFF. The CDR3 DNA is TGTGCCAGCAGTCTGACAGCACAGGGTTCTCGGTACACTGAAGCTTTCTTT.

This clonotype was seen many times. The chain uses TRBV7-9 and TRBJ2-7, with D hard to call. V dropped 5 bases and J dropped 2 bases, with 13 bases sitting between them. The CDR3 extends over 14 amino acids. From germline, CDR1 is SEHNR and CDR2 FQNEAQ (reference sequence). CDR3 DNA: TGTGCCAGCAGCCCAGGAAACCTACCCTACGAGCAGTACTTC. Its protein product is CASSPGNLPYEQYF.

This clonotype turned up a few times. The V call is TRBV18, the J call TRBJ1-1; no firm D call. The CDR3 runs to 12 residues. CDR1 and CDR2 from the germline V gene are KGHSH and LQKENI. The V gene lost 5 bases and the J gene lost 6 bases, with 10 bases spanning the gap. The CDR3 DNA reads TGTGCCAGCTCAGCGGGGATCGCTGAAGCTTTCTTT. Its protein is CASSAGIAEAFF. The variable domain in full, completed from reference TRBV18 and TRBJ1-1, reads NAGVMQNPRHLVRRRGQEARLRCSPMKGHSHVYWYRQLPEEGLKFMVYLQKENIIDESGMPKERFSAEFPKEGPSILRIQQVVRGDSAAYFCASSAGIAEAFFGQGTRLTVV.

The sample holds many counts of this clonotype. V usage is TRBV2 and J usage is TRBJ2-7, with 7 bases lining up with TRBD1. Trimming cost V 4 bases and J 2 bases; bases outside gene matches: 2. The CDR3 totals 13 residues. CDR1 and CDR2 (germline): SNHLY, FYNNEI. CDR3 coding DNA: TGTGCCAGCAGTGTTCAGGGGGCCTACGAGCAGTACTTC. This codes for CASSVQGAYEQYF.

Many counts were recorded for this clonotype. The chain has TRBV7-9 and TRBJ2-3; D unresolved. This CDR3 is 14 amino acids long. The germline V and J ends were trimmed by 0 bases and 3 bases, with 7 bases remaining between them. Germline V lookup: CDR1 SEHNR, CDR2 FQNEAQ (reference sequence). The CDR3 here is CASSLAHSTDTQYF. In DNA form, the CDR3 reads TGTGCCAGCAGCTTAGCGCATTCGACAGATACGCAGTATTTT.

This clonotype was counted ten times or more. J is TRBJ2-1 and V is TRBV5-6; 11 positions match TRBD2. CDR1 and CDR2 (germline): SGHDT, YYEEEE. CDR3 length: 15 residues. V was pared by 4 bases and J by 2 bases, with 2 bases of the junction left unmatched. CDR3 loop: CASSGGLAAYNEQFF. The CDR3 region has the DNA TGTGCCAGCAGCGGGGGACTAGCGGCCTACAATGAGCAGTTCTTC.

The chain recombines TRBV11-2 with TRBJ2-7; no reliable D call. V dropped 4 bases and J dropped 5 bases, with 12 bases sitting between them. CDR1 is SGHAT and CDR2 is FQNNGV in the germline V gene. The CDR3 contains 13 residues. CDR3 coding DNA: TGTGCCAGCAGCTCGCCTCCCTGGAACGAGCAGTACTTC. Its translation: CASSSPPWNEQYF.

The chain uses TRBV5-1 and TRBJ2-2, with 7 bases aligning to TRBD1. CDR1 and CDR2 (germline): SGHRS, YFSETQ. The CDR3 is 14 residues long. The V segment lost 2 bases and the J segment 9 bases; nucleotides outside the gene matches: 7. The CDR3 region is CASSLGGAGRELFF. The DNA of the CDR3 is TGCGCCAGCAGCTTAGGGGGCGCCGGCAGGGAGCTGTTTTTT.

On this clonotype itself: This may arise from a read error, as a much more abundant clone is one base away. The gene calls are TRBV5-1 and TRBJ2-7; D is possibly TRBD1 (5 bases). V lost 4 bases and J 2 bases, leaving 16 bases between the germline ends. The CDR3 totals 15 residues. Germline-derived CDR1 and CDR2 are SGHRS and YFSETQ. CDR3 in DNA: TGCGCCAGCAGCCCATCAGGGCTCCCCCCCTACGAGCAGTACTTC. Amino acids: CASSPSGLPPYEQYF.

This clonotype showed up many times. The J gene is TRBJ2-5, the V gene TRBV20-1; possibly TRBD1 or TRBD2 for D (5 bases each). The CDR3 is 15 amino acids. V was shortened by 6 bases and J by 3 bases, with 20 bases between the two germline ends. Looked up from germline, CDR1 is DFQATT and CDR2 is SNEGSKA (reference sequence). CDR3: CSAPPLAVGEETQYF. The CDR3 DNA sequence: TGCAGTGCCCCCCCCCTGGCGGTGGGGGAAGAGACCCAGTACTTC.

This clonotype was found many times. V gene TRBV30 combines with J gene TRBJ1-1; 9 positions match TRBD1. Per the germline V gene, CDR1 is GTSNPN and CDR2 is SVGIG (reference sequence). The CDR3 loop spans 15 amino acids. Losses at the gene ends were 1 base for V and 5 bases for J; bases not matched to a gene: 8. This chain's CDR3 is CAWSDLGQGLTEAFF. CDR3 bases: TGTGCCTGGAGTGACTTGGGACAGGGACTAACTGAAGCTTTCTTT.

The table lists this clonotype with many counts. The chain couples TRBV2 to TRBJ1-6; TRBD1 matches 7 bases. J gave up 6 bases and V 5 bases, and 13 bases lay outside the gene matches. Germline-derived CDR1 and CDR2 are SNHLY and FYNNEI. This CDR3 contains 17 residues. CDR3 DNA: TGTGCCAGCAGTTTAAATATACAGGGGTCGGGTAATTCACCCCTCCACTTT. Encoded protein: CASSLNIQGSGNSPLHF.

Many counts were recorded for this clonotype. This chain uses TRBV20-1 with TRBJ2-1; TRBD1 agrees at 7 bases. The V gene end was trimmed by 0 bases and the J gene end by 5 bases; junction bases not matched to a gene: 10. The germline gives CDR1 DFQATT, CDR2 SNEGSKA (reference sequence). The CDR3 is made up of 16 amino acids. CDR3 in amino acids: CSARDPLGTAHNEQFF. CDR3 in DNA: TGCAGTGCTAGAGACCCGCTTGGGACAGCCCACAATGAGCAGTTCTTC.

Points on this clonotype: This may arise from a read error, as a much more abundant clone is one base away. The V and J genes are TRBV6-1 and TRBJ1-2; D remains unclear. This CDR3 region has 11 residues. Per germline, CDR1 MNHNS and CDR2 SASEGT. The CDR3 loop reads CVSSESPGYTF. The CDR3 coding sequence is TGTGTCAGCAGTGAGTCCCCTGGCTACACCTTC.

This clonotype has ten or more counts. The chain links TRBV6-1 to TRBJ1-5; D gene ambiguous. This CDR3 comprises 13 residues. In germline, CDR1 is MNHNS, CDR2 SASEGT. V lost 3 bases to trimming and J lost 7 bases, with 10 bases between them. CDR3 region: CASSDRSGQPQHF. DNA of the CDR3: TGTGCCAGCAGTGATCGATCGGGACAGCCCCAGCATTTT.